This TCR beta chain appears in the sequencing data of a study of T cell changes during pregnancy in multiple sclerosis. Sequencing was performed with immunoSEQ multiplex PCR; in TCRdb, only in-frame clones are kept and a portion is missing. The sample consists of over 25,000 clones, 75% to 95% of them appearing once. The CDR3 is made up of 15 amino acids. CDR1 is LNHDA, CDR2 SQIVND, per germline (reference sequence). V was trimmed by 6 bases and J by 6 bases, leaving 17 bases between them. This chain joins TRBV19 and TRBJ2-2; TRBD1 is a possible D gene (6 bases). Sequenced here: CD8+ T cells from peripheral blood mononuclear cells, sampled before pregnancy. This clonotype was obtained from a female donor with multiple sclerosis, enrolled in a pregnancy study. The CDR3 region has the DNA TGTGCCAGTAGCATGCCGGGACACCCCGCCGGGGAGCTGTTTTTT. Protein: CASSMPGHPAGELFF.